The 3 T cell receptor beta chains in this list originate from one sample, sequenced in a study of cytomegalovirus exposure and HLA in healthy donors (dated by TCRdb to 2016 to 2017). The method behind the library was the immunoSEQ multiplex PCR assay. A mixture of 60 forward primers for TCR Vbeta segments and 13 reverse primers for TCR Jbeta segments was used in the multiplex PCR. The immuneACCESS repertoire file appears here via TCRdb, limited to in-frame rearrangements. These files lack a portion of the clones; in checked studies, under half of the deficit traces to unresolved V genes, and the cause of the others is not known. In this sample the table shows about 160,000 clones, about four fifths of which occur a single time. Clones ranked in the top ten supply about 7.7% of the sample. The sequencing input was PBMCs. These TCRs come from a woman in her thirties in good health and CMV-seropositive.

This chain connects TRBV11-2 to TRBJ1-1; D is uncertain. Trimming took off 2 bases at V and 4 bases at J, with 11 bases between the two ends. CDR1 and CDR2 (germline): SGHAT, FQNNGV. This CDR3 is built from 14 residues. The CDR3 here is CASSLSSGGTEAFF. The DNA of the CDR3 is TGTGCCAGCAGCTTATCGAGTGGCGGCACTGAAGCTTTCTTT. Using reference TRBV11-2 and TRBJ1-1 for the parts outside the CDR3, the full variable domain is EAGVAQSPRYKIIEKRQSVAFWCNPISGHATLYWYQQILGQGPKLLIQFQNNGVVDDSQLPKDRFSAERLKGVDSTLKIQPAKLEDSAVYLCASSLSSGGTEAFFGQGTRLTVV.

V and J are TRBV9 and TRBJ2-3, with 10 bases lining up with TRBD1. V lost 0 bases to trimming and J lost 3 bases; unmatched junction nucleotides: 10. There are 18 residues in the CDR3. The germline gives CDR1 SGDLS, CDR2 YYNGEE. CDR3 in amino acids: CASSVGTGGPVRTDTQYF. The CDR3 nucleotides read TGTGCCAGCAGCGTAGGGACAGGGGGACCGGTTAGGACAGATACGCAGTATTTT. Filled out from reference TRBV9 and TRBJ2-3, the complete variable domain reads DSGVTQTPKHLITATGQRVTLRCSPRSGDLSVYWYQQSLDQGLQFLIQYYNGEERAKGNILERFSAQQFPDLHSELNLSSLELGDSALYFCASSVGTGGPVRTDTQYFGPGTRLTVL.

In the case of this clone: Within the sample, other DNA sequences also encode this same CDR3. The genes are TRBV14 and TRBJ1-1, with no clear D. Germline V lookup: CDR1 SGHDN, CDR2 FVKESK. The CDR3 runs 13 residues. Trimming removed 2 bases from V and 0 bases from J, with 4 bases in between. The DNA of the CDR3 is TGTGCCAGCAGCCAATCTGTGAACACTGAAGCTTTCTTT. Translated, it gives CASSQSVNTEAFF.